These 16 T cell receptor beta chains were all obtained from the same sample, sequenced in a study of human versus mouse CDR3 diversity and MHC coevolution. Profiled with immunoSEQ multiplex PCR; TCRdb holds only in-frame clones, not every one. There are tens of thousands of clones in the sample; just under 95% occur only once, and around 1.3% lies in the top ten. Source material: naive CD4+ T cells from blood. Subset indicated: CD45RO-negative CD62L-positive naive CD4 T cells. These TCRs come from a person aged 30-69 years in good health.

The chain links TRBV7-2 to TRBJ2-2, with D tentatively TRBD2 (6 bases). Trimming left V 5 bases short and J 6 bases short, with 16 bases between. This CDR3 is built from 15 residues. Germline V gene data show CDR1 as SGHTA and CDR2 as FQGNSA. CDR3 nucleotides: TGTGCCAGCAGCCAGAGGGCGGGGATCTCCGGGGAGCTGTTTTTT. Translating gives CASSQRAGISGELFF.

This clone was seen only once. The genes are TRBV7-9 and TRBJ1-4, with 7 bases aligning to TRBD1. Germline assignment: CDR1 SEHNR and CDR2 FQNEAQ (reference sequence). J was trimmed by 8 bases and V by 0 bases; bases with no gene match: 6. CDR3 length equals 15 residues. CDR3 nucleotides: TGTGCCAGCAGCTTAGCGACAGGGATAGAGGAAAAACTGTTTTTT. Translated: CASSLATGIEEKLFF.

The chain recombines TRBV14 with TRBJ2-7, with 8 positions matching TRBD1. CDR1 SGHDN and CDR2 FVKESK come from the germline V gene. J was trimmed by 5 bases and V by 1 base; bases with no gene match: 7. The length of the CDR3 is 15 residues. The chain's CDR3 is CASSQVQGVRNEQYF. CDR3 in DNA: TGTGCCAGCAGCCAAGTACAGGGGGTTAGGAACGAGCAGTACTTC.

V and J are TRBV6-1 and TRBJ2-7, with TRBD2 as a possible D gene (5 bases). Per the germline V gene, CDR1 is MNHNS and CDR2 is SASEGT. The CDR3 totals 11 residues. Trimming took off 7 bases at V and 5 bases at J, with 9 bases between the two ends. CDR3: CASIGMNEQYF. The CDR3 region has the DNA TGTGCCAGCATCGGGATGAACGAGCAGTACTTC.

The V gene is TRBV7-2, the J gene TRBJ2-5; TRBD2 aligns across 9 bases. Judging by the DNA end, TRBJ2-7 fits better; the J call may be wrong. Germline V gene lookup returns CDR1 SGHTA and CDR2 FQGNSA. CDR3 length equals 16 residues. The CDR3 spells CASSLAPSGTTYEQYF. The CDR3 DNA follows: TGTGCCAGCAGCTTAGCGCCTAGCGGGACAACCTACGAGCAGTACTTC.

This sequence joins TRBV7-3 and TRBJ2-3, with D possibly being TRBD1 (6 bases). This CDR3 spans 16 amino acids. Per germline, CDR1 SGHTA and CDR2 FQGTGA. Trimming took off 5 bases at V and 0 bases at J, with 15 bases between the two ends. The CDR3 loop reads CASSVQGRPSTDTQYF. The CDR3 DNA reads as TGTGCCAGCAGCGTTCAGGGGCGCCCTAGCACAGATACGCAGTATTTT.

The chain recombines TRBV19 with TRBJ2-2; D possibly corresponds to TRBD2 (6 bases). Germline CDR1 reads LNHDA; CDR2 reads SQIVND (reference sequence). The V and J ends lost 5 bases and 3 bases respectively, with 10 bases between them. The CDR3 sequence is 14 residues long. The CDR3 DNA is TGTGCCAGTAGTCTACCGGGGGACACCGGGGAGCTGTTTTTT. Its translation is CASSLPGDTGELFF.

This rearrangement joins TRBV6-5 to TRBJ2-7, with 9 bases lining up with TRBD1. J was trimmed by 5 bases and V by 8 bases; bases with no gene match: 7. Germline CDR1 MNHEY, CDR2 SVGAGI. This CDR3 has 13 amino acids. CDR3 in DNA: TGTGCCAGCCGAAGGACAGGGGCAAACGAGCAGTACTTC. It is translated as CASRRTGANEQYF.

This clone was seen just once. The DNA for the CDR3 is TGCAGCGTAGACAGGCCGAACACTGAAGCTTTCTTT. This encodes CSVDRPNTEAFF. The J gene is TRBJ1-1, the V gene TRBV29-1, with a weak D call TRBD1 (6 bases). The CDR3 consists of 12 residues. V gave up 6 bases and J gave up 1 base, with 9 bases separating them. The germline CDR1 and CDR2 sequences are SQVTM and ANQGSEA.

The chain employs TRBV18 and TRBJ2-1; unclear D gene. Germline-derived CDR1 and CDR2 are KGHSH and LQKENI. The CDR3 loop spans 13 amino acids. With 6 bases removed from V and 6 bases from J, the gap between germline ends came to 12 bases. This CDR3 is CASSVHIFNEQFF. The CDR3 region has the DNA TGTGCCAGCTCGGTACATATTTTCAATGAGCAGTTCTTC.

The CDR3 sequence: CASRADRGGTEAFF. In nucleotides, the CDR3 is TGTGCCAGCAGGGCTGACAGGGGTGGCACTGAAGCTTTCTTT. V and J are TRBV2 and TRBJ1-1; TRBD1 matches at 8 bases. The length of the CDR3 is 14 residues. Trimming at V came to 6 bases and at J to 4 bases, leaving 7 bases not matched to a gene. Germline V lookup: CDR1 SNHLY, CDR2 FYNNEI. Filled out from reference TRBV2 and TRBJ1-1, the complete variable domain reads EPEVTQTPSHQVTQMGQEVILRCVPISNHLYFYWYRQILGQKVEFLVSFYNNEISEKSEIFDDQFSVERPDGSNFTLKIRSTKLEDSAMYFCASRADRGGTEAFFGQGTRLTVV.

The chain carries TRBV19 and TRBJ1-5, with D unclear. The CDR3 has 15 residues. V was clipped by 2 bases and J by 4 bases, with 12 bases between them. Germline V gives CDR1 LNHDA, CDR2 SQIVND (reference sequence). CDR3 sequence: CASSIRGKVNQPQHF. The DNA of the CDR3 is TGTGCCAGTAGTATACGAGGCAAGGTGAATCAGCCCCAGCATTTT.

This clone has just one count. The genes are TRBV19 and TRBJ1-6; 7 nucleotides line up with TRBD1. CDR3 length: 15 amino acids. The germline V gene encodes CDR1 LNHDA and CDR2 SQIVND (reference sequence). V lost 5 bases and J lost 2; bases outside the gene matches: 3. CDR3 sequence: CASSVGQTYNSPLHF. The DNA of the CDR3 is TGTGCCAGTAGTGTGGGACAGACCTATAATTCACCCCTCCACTTT. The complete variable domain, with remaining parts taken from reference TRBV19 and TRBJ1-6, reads DGGITQSPKYLFRKEGQNVTLSCEQNLNHDAMYWYRQDPGQGLRLIYYSQIVNDFQKGDIAEGYSVSREKKESFPLTVTSAQKNPTAFYLCASSVGQTYNSPLHFGNGTRLTVT.

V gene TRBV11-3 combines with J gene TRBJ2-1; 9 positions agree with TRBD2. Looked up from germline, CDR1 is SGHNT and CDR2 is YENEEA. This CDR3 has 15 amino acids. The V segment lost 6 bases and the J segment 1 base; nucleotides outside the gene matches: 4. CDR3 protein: CASRTAGGSYNEQFF. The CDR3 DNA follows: TGTGCCAGCAGGACAGCGGGAGGTTCCTACAATGAGCAGTTCTTC.

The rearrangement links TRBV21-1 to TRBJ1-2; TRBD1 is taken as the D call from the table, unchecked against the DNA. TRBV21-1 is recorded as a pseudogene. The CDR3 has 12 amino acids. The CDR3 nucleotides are TGTGCCAGCAGCAAAGTAGACAGGGGTTACACCTTC. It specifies CASSKVDRGYTF.

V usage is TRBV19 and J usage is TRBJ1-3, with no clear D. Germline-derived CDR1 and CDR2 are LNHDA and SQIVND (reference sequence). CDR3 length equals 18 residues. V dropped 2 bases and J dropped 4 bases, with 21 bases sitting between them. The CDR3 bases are TGTGCCAGTAGTATAAACAGCTTAGAGACGGCGCTGGGAAACACCATATATTTT. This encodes CASSINSLETALGNTIYF.